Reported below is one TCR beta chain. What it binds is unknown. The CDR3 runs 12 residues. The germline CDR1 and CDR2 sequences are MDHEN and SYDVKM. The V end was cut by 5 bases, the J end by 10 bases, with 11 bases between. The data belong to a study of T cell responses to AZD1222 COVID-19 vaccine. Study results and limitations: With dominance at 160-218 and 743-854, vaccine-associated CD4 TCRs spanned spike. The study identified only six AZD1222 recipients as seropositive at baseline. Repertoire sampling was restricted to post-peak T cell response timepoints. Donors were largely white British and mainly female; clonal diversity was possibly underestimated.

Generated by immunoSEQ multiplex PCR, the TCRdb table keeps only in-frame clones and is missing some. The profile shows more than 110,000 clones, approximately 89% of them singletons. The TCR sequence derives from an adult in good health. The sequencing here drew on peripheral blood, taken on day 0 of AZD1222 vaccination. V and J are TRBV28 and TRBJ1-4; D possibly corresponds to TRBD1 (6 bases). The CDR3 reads CASSGGQSKLFF. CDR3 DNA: TGTGCCAGCAGTGGGGGCCAGTCAAAACTGTTTTTT.